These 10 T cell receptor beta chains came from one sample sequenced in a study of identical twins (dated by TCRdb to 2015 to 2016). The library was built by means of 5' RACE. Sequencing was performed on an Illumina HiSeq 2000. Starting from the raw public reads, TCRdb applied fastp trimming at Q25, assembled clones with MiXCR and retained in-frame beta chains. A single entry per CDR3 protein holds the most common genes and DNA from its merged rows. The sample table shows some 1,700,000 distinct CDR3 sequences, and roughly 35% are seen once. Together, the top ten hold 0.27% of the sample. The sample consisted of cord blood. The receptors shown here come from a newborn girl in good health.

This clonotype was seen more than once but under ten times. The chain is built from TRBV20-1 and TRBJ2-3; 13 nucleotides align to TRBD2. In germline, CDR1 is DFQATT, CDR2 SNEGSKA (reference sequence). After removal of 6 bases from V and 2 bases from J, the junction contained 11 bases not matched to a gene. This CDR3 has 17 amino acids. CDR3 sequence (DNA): TGCAGTGCCCCCCTGGGACTAGCGGGACGGACCACAGATACGCAGTATTTT. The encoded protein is CSAPLGLAGRTTDTQYF.

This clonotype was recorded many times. CDR3 nucleotide sequence: TGCAGCGTGAGCGGGGGAACCTACAATGAGCAGTTCTTC. Encoded protein: CSVSGGTYNEQFF. The chain recombines TRBV29-1 with TRBJ2-1; 8 positions agree with TRBD2. Germline V CDR1 and CDR2: SQVTM, ANQGSEA. CDR3 length: 13 amino acids. V lost 6 bases and J lost 2; bases outside the gene matches: 3.

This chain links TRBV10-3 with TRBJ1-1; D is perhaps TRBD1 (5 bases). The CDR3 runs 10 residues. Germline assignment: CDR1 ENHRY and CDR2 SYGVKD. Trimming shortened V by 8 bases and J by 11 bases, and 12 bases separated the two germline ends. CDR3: CAIAGREAFF. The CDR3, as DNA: TGTGCCATCGCAGGGAGGGAGGCTTTCTTT.

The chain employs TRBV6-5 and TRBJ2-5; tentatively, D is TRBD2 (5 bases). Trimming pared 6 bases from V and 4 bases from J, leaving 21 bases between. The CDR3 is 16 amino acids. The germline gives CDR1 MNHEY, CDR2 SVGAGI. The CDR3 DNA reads TGTGCCAGCAGCTTGAAATGGAGCCGGGGTGGAGAGACCCAGTACTTC. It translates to CASSLKWSRGGETQYF.

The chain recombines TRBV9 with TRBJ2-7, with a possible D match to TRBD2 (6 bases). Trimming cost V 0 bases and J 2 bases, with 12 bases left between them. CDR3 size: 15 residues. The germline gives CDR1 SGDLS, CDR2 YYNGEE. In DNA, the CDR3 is TGTGCCAGCAGCGTAGGCCTAGCGAGCACCTACGAGCAGTACTTC. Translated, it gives CASSVGLASTYEQYF.

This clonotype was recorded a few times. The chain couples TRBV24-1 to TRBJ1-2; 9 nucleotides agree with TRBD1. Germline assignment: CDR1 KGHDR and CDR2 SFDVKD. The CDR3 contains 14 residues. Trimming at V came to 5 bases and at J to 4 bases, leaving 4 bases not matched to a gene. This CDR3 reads CATSGQGVGYGYTF. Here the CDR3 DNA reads TGTGCCACCAGTGGACAGGGGGTCGGCTATGGCTACACCTTC.

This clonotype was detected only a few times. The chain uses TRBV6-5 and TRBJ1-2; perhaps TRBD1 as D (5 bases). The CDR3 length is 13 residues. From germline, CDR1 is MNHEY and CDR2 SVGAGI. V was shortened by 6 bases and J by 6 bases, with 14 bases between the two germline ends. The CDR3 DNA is TGTGCCAGCAGGCTGCCGGGACGGGATGGCTACACCTTC. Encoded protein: CASRLPGRDGYTF.

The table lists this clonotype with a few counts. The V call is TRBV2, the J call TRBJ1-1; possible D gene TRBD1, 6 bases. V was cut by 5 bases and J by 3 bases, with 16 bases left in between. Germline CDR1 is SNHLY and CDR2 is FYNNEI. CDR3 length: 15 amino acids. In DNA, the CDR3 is TGTGCCAGCAGTAAACAGGGTTTTAGGGACACTGAAGCTTTCTTT. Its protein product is CASSKQGFRDTEAFF.

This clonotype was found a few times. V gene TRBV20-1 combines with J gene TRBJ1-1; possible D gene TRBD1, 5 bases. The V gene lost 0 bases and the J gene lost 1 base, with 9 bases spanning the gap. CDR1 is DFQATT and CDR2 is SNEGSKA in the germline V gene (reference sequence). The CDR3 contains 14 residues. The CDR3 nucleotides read TGCAGTGCTAGAGAAGCAGGGCCGAACACTGAAGCTTTCTTT. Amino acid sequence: CSAREAGPNTEAFF.

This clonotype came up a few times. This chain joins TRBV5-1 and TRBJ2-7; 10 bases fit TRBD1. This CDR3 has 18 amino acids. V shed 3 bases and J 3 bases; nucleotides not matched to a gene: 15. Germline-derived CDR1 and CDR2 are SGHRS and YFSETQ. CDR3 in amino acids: CASSSPGTGVDSIYEQYF. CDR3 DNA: TGCGCCAGCAGCTCACCCGGGACAGGGGTAGATTCGATCTACGAGCAGTACTTC.